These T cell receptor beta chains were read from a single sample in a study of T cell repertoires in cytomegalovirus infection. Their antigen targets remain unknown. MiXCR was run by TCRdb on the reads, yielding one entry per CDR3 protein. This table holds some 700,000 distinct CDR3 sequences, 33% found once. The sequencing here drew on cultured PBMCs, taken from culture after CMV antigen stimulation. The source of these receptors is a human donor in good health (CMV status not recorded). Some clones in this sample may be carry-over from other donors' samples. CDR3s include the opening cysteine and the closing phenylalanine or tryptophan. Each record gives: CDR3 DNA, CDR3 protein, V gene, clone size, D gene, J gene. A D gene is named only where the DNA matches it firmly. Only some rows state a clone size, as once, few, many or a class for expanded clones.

CDR3nt: TGCAGTGCTAGAGTGGCGGGAGGGCGGGTTGAGCAGTTCTTC; CDR3aa: CSARVAGGRVEQFF; v_gene: TRBV20-1; abundance: -; d_gene: TRBD2; j_gene: TRBJ2-1
CDR3nt: TGTGCCAGCAGCAAAGGACTAGCGGGAGGGTCGGATACGCAGTATTTT; CDR3aa: CASSKGLAGGSDTQYF; v_gene: TRBV7-3; abundance: -; d_gene: TRBD2; j_gene: TRBJ2-3
CDR3nt: TGTGCCAGCAGTTACTCCCGGGGAAAAGAGACCCAGTACTTC; CDR3aa: CASSYSRGKETQYF; v_gene: TRBV6-5; abundance: few; d_gene: -; j_gene: TRBJ2-5
CDR3nt: TGTGCCAGCAGTTCAACCTGGACAGGGGAGATTCCCCTCCACTTT; CDR3aa: CASSSTWTGEIPLHF; v_gene: TRBV27; abundance: -; d_gene: TRBD1; j_gene: TRBJ1-6
CDR3nt: TGCGCCAGCAGCTTGCAGACTAGCGCCCGACCAGATACGCAGTATTTT; CDR3aa: CASSLQTSARPDTQYF; v_gene: TRBV5-1; abundance: -; d_gene: TRBD2; j_gene: TRBJ2-3
CDR3nt: TGTGCCAGCAGCACCCAGACTAGGGGAACTGGTGAGCAGTTCTTC; CDR3aa: CASSTQTRGTGEQFF; v_gene: TRBV7-4; abundance: few; d_gene: -; j_gene: TRBJ2-1
CDR3nt: TGTGCCAGTAATGAGGGATTACGCTACAATGAGCAGTTCTTC; CDR3aa: CASNEGLRYNEQFF; v_gene: TRBV19; abundance: -; d_gene: -; j_gene: TRBJ2-1
CDR3nt: TGTGCCAGCAGACATACAGGGGGAAATAGGAATGAGCAGTTCTTC; CDR3aa: CASRHTGGNRNEQFF; v_gene: TRBV7-2; abundance: -; d_gene: TRBD1; j_gene: TRBJ2-1
CDR3nt: TGTGCCAGCAGTTTATCCCAGGGGGCGGAAGGCTACACCTTC; CDR3aa: CASSLSQGAEGYTF; v_gene: TRBV12-3/TRBV12-4; abundance: -; d_gene: TRBD1; j_gene: TRBJ1-2
CDR3nt: TGTGCCAGCAGCTTAGCTGGGACAAGCAATCAGCCCCAGCATTTT; CDR3aa: CASSLAGTSNQPQHF; v_gene: TRBV7-2; abundance: -; d_gene: -; j_gene: TRBJ1-5
CDR3nt: TGTGCCAGCAGTTACTCTAGAGGGCATCAGCCCCAGCATTTT; CDR3aa: CASSYSRGHQPQHF; v_gene: TRBV6-6; abundance: -; d_gene: -; j_gene: TRBJ1-5
CDR3nt: TGTGCCTGGAGTGGGGGGGGAGGGAATGAGCAGTTCTTC; CDR3aa: CAWSGGGGNEQFF; v_gene: TRBV30; abundance: -; d_gene: TRBD2; j_gene: TRBJ2-1
CDR3nt: TGCGCCAGCAGCTTGCCGCTGGCAGGGGCCACCGGGGAGCTGTTTTTT; CDR3aa: CASSLPLAGATGELFF; v_gene: TRBV5-1; abundance: -; d_gene: -; j_gene: TRBJ2-2
CDR3nt: TGTGCCAGCAGCTTAGGTTTGCGACAGGGGTTCACCGGGGAGCTGTTTTTT; CDR3aa: CASSLGLRQGFTGELFF; v_gene: TRBV7-2; abundance: many; d_gene: TRBD1; j_gene: TRBJ2-2
CDR3nt: TGCAGTGCTAGTGCTTCCTGGACCGTCGCCAAAAACATTCAGTACTTC; CDR3aa: CSASASWTVAKNIQYF; v_gene: TRBV20-1; abundance: -; d_gene: -; j_gene: TRBJ2-4
CDR3nt: TGTGCCAGCAGTGAAGCGGGAGTCTACGAGCAGTACTTC; CDR3aa: CASSEAGVYEQYF; v_gene: TRBV6-1; abundance: few; d_gene: -; j_gene: TRBJ2-7
CDR3nt: TGTGCCAGCAGCCGACCCTTTCCTCCCGGGACAGTGCACTCCGAGCAGTACTTC; CDR3aa: CASSRPFPPGTVHSEQYF; v_gene: TRBV11-2; abundance: -; d_gene: TRBD1; j_gene: TRBJ2-7
CDR3nt: TGCGCCAGCAGCCACTTGGGCCTAGCGGGGGGGGCGGATACGCAGTATTTT; CDR3aa: CASSHLGLAGGADTQYF; v_gene: TRBV4-1; abundance: -; d_gene: TRBD2; j_gene: TRBJ2-3
CDR3nt: TGTGCCAGCAGCCCGCAGGGGGCCGGTGCAACTAATGAAAAACTGTTTTTT; CDR3aa: CASSPQGAGATNEKLFF; v_gene: TRBV7-8; abundance: many; d_gene: TRBD1; j_gene: TRBJ1-4
CDR3nt: TGTGCCAGTAGTCCGACAGCCACCAATAATTCACCCCTCCACTTT; CDR3aa: CASSPTATNNSPLHF; v_gene: TRBV19; abundance: few; d_gene: -; j_gene: TRBJ1-6
CDR3nt: TGTGCCAGCAGCTCCCGCGGTAGTTCCAGGCCAGCCCGGGAGCAGTACTTC; CDR3aa: CASSSRGSSRPAREQYF; v_gene: TRBV7-2; abundance: many; d_gene: -; j_gene: TRBJ2-7
CDR3nt: TGTGCCAGCAGCTTGGAGGAGCGGGAGGGCCAGGTCTTC; CDR3aa: CASSLEEREGQVF; v_gene: TRBV7-2; abundance: -; d_gene: TRBD2; j_gene: TRBJ2-1
CDR3nt: TGTGCCAGCAGCCCGACCAGGACTAGCGGGGGGACGGGGGCCAACGTCCTGACTTTC; CDR3aa: CASSPTRTSGGTGANVLTF; v_gene: TRBV11-2; abundance: -; d_gene: TRBD2; j_gene: TRBJ2-6
CDR3nt: TGTGCCAGCAGCTATACCGGGACGGACCCTAACGAGCAGTACTTC; CDR3aa: CASSYTGTDPNEQYF; v_gene: TRBV5-5; abundance: few; d_gene: -; j_gene: TRBJ2-7
CDR3nt: TGCAGTGCTAGAGATCAACTACCTTTTAGGACAGATACGCAGTATTTT; CDR3aa: CSARDQLPFRTDTQYF; v_gene: TRBV20-1; abundance: few; d_gene: -; j_gene: TRBJ2-3
CDR3nt: TGTGCCAGCAGTTTTCGTGTAGGTTGGAAACCAAACAATGAGCAGTTCTTC; CDR3aa: CASSFRVGWKPNNEQFF; v_gene: TRBV28; abundance: few; d_gene: -; j_gene: TRBJ2-1
CDR3nt: TGTGCCAGCAGCCGTCCCAGAGAAGAGACCCAGTACTTC; CDR3aa: CASSRPREETQYF; v_gene: TRBV12-3/TRBV12-4; abundance: -; d_gene: -; j_gene: TRBJ2-5
CDR3nt: TGCAGTGCTGCCAACTCGGACTTATTGGAGACCCAGTACTTC; CDR3aa: CSAANSDLLETQYF; v_gene: TRBV20-1; abundance: -; d_gene: -; j_gene: TRBJ2-5
CDR3nt: TGTGCCAGCAGCTTGGGCCCCGGGACGTTACTACCCAAGTCTGGAAACACCATATATTTT; CDR3aa: CASSLGPGTLLPKSGNTIYF; v_gene: TRBV5-5; abundance: many; d_gene: -; j_gene: TRBJ1-3
CDR3nt: TGTGCCAGCAGCCTAAGACTGGCCTTCGGGAATGAGCAGTTCTTC; CDR3aa: CASSLRLAFGNEQFF; v_gene: TRBV7-2; abundance: many; d_gene: -; j_gene: TRBJ2-1
CDR3nt: TGTGCCAGCAGTGAACACGGGGCTTGGGTAGAGACCCAGTACTTC; CDR3aa: CASSEHGAWVETQYF; v_gene: TRBV6-1; abundance: few; d_gene: -; j_gene: TRBJ2-5
CDR3nt: TGCGCCAGCAGCCATTACCGGGACAGGGTCGATGGCTACACCTTC; CDR3aa: CASSHYRDRVDGYTF; v_gene: TRBV4-3; abundance: few; d_gene: TRBD1; j_gene: TRBJ1-2
CDR3nt: TGTGCCAGCATTAGGACAGGCTTTCCCAACTCTGGAAACACCATATATTTT; CDR3aa: CASIRTGFPNSGNTIYF; v_gene: TRBV6-6; abundance: -; d_gene: TRBD1; j_gene: TRBJ1-3
CDR3nt: TGTGCCACCAATGACAGGGGTGGTGAGCAGTTCTTC; CDR3aa: CATNDRGGEQFF; v_gene: TRBV6-2/TRBV6-3; abundance: -; d_gene: TRBD1; j_gene: TRBJ2-1
CDR3nt: TGTGCCACCAGCAGTGGGCCCTACGAGCAGTACTTC; CDR3aa: CATSSGPYEQYF; v_gene: TRBV15; abundance: -; d_gene: -; j_gene: TRBJ2-7
CDR3nt: TGTGCCAGCAGTGAAGCGCTCGCCGGGTATAATTCACCCCTCCACTTT; CDR3aa: CASSEALAGYNSPLHF; v_gene: TRBV6-1; abundance: -; d_gene: -; j_gene: TRBJ1-6
CDR3nt: TGTGCCAGCAGCTTTCGACGGACAGGGGGCTACAATGAGCAGTTCTTC; CDR3aa: CASSFRRTGGYNEQFF; v_gene: TRBV5-6; abundance: few; d_gene: TRBD1; j_gene: TRBJ2-1
CDR3nt: TGCGCCAGCAGCCAAGATTTAGGGTCCGAGACCCAGTACTTC; CDR3aa: CASSQDLGSETQYF; v_gene: TRBV4-3; abundance: -; d_gene: -; j_gene: TRBJ2-5
CDR3nt: TGTGCCAGCACCCCTGTCGGGGCAGGGGAGACCCAGTACTTC; CDR3aa: CASTPVGAGETQYF; v_gene: TRBV7-6; abundance: few; d_gene: -; j_gene: TRBJ2-5
CDR3nt: TGTGCCAGCAGCTTATTGCGTGTGGGGACCTACGAGCAGTACTTC; CDR3aa: CASSLLRVGTYEQYF; v_gene: TRBV7-8; abundance: -; d_gene: -; j_gene: TRBJ2-7
CDR3nt: TGTGCCAGCAGCCGCGGGCCGGGACTAGCGGGCCGTTTATACAATGAGCAGTTCTTC; CDR3aa: CASSRGPGLAGRLYNEQFF; v_gene: TRBV12-3/TRBV12-4; abundance: few; d_gene: TRBD2; j_gene: TRBJ2-1
CDR3nt: TGTGCCAGCAGTTACCGCGGGACAGGGTTATGGACCGGGGAGCTGTTTTTT; CDR3aa: CASSYRGTGLWTGELFF; v_gene: TRBV6-1; abundance: -; d_gene: TRBD1; j_gene: TRBJ2-2
CDR3nt: TGTGCCAGCAAGGCAGGAATAGACTACGAGCAGTACTTC; CDR3aa: CASKAGIDYEQYF; v_gene: TRBV2; abundance: -; d_gene: -; j_gene: TRBJ2-7
CDR3nt: TGTGCCAGCAGTCGGACTAGCGGATACTACAATGAGCAGTTCTTC; CDR3aa: CASSRTSGYYNEQFF; v_gene: TRBV7-2; abundance: many; d_gene: TRBD2; j_gene: TRBJ2-1
CDR3nt: TGTGCCAGCAGCCCAAACGTAGCCACGTCGGACTACGAGCAGTACTTC; CDR3aa: CASSPNVATSDYEQYF; v_gene: TRBV5-4; abundance: few; d_gene: -; j_gene: TRBJ2-7
CDR3nt: TGTGCCAGCAGTGAGACTCCCCTAGGTTACACTGAAGCTTTCTTT; CDR3aa: CASSETPLGYTEAFF; v_gene: TRBV6-1; abundance: -; d_gene: -; j_gene: TRBJ1-1
CDR3nt: TGTGCCAGCAGACAGGATAGGAATTTTTACACCTTC; CDR3aa: CASRQDRNFYTF; v_gene: TRBV12-3/TRBV12-4; abundance: few; d_gene: -; j_gene: TRBJ1-2